This T cell receptor beta chain was documented in a study of shared clonotypes between healthy human individuals (dated by TCRdb to about 2020). In terms of the full investigation: Two women and a few men aged 18 to 49 years were included in the cohort. For each donor, CD4 naive and CD4 memory were each run on three plates, CD8 naive on two plates, and CD8 memory on one plate. Blood TCR repertoires of four to six healthy adults were deeply sequenced to estimate repertoire size and the extent of clonotype sharing between individuals. Libraries were prepared and TCR repertoires were sequenced by different laboratories using diverse techniques, in order to increase sequencing depth and limit assay-specific biases. Between about 0.8 and 8.9 billion PBMCs per donor were obtained by leukapheresis. What the authors observed across the whole study: Pairwise subsampling indicated that sequencing depth was expected to affect the degree of clonotype sharing among donors. Even with the large sequencing depth, rarefaction of the sorted-subset datasets indicated that sequencing was incomplete. Higher generation probabilities were observed for clonotypes shared by all four sorted-subset donors than for non-shared clonotypes. Across a few donors, 5% to 6% of naive CD4, 3% to 4% of naive CD8, 2% to 2.5% of memory CD4, and 0.4% to 0.45% of memory CD8 clonotypes were shared. Naive subsets generally had larger estimated clonotype richness than memory subsets. Sampling was restricted to blood, and TCR repertoires in tissue are likely to differ from TCR repertoires in blood. Because the study included a small number of donors, the genetic and exposure-history diversity represented was limited.

Donors were healthy HIV-negative adults with no recently reported acute infections or vaccinations. Every donor was a Caucasian adult residing in Nashville, Tennessee, USA. Magnetic negative selection was used to enrich CD4+ T cells, after which naive cells were positively selected on CD45RA and the negative fraction became the memory subset. Blood was collected by leukapheresis, and PBMCs were isolated by Ficoll-Histopaque density gradient centrifugation and then cryopreserved in liquid nitrogen vapor phase. Purity and quantity of every magnetically sorted T cell population were checked by analytical flow cytometry. Each sorted fraction had its genomic DNA isolated and then quantified by UV absorbance on a Nanodrop 2000c. The CDR3, cysteine through phenylalanine, is 13 amino acids long. Solely the CDR3 DNA is kept, with 39 bases framed from the first base. Based on the germline V gene (reference sequence), the CDR1 and CDR2 sequences are GTSNPN and SVGIG. Trimming accounts for 4 bases at V and 4 bases at J, while the number of junction bases matched to no gene is 5.

A remark on this clone: The clone's antigen remains unknown. Per-base quality was not reported, and no clone a single base away is much larger than it.

TCR CDR3 regions were amplified from genomic DNA by multiplex PCR using the deep immunoSEQ assay. Extracted genomic DNA from each cell subset was distributed evenly across all wells of several immunoSEQ 96-well plates, and each plate was treated as a replicate. For sorted subsets, roughly 200 ng of genomic DNA, equivalent to around 30,000 T cell genomes, went into each replicate PCR. The purified libraries were quantified using a Qubit 3.0 fluorometer, sized with a Bioanalyzer 2100, and then quantified again using the KAPA Library Quantification kit. Every immunoSEQ 96-well plate was sequenced on a dedicated single-read 150-cycle Illumina NextSeq 550 flow cell. Per the source publication's procedure: Because the immunoSEQ output held only junctional sequences and lacked quality scores, the filtering could not match the filtering applied to full-length reads. To assign V/J genes and CDR3, sequences were annotated using PyIR, a Python wrapper for IgBLAST v1.9, with IMGT germline references. Reads with weak V/J assignments (E-value above 1e-6), missing CDR3, stop codons, out-of-frame junctions, or ambiguous translated residues were removed. A V3J clonotype was defined by an identical inferred V gene, J gene, and CDR3 amino acid sequence. The percentage overlap between two repertoires was calculated by dividing the number of shared unique clonotypes by the size of the smaller repertoire. Repertoire richness was assessed with RTK rarefaction, the Chao1 estimator, and Recon v2.1 estimates of unobserved clonotypes. Generation probabilities were computed with OLGA for all TCRbeta clonotypes obtained by the gDNA method from several donors. Held by TCRdb, this immuneACCESS table contains in-frame sequences only and omits some clones. Under half of the omission traces to an unresolved V gene where checked; the cause of the rest is unknown. Clonal size and the V and J genes are those of that table, whereas D and trimming came from the DNA. The sample yields 2 million to 2.5 million clones; nearly 97% were counted once. Around 0.13% of the sample rests with the top ten.

Recombination linked TRBV30 to TRBJ2-3, and 7 junction bases match TRBD2. Material for sequencing was naive CD4+ T cells sorted from blood. The cell subset or site label corresponds to: CD45RA+ positively selected. This sequence originates from a man in his late teens or twenties in good health. The nucleotide sequence is TGTGCCTGGATGGGGGGGTCTCCAGATACGCAGTATTTT. It codes for CAWMGGSPDTQYF.